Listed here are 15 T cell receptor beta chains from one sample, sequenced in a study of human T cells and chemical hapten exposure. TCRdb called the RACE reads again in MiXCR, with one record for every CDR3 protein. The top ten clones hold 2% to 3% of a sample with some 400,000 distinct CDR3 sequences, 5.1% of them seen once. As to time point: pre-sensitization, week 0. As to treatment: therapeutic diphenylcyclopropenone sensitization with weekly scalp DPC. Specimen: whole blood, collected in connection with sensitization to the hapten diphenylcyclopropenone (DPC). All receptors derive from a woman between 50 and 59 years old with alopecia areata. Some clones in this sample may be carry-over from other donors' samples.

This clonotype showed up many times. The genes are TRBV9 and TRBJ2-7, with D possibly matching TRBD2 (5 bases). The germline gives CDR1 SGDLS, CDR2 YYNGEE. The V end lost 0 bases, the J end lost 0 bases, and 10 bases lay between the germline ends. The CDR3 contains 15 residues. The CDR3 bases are TGTGCCAGCAGCGTAGGGTTCGGGGTCTCCTACGAGCAGTACTTC. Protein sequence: CASSVGFGVSYEQYF.

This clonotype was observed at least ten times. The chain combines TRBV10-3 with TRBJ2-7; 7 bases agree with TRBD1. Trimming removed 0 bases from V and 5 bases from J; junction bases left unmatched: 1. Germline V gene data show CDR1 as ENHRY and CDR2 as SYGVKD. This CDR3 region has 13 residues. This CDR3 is CAISESQGDEQYF. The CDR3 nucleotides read TGTGCCATCAGTGAGTCGCAGGGGGACGAGCAGTACTTC.

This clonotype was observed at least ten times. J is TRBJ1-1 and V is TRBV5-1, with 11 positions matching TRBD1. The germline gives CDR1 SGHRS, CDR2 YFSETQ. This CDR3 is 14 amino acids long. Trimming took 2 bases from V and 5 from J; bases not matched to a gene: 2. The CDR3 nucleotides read TGCGCCAGCAGCTTTGGACAGGGGGCAACTGAAGCTTTCTTT. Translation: CASSFGQGATEAFF. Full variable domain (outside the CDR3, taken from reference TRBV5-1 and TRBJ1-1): KAGVTQTPRYLIKTRGQQVTLSCSPISGHRSVSWYQQTPGQGLQFLFEYFSETQRNKGNFPGRFSGRQFSNSRSEMNVSTLELGDSALYLCASSFGQGATEAFFGQGTRLTVV.

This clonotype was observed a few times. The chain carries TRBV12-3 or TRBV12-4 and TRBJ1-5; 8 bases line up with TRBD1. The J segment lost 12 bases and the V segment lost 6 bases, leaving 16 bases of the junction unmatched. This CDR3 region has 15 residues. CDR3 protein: CASRSTGAEKQGQHF. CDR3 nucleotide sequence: TGTGCCAGCAGATCGACAGGGGCCGAGAAACAGGGCCAGCATTTT.

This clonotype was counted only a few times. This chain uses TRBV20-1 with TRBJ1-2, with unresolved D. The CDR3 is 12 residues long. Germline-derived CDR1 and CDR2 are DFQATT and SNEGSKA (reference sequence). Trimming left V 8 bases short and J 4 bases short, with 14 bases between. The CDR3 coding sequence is TGCAGTCTCTTAACTGATACCTATGGCTACACCTTC. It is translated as CSLLTDTYGYTF.

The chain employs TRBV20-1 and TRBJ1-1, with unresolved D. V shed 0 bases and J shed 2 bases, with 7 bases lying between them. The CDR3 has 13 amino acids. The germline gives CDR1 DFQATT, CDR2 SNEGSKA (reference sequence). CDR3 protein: CSARDWGNTEAFF. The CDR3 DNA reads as TGCAGTGCTAGAGATTGGGGTAACACTGAAGCTTTCTTT.

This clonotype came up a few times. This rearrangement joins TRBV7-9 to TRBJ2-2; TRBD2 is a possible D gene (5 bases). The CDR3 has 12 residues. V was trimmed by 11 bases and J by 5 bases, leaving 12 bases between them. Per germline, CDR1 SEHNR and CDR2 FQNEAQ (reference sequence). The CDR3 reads CAPGGPTGELFF. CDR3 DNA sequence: TGTGCCCCTGGAGGACCAACCGGGGAGCTGTTTTTT.

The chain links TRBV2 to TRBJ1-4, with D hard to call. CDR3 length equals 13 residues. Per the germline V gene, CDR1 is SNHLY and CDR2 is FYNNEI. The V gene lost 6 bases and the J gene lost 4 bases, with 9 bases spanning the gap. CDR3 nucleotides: TGTGCCAGCAGCCCCCTCCGTAATGAAAAACTGTTTTTT. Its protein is CASSPLRNEKLFF.

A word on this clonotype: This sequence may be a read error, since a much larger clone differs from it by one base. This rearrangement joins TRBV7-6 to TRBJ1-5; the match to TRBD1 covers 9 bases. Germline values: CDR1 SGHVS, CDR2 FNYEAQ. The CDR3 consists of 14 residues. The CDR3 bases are TGTGCCAACAGCAGAACAGGGGGCGACCAGCCCCAGCATTTT. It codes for CANSRTGGDQPQHF.

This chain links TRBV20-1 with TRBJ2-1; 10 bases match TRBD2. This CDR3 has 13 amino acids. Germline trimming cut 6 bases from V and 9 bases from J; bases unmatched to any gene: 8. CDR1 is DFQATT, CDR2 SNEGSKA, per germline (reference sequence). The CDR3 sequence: CSAKLAGWVEQFF. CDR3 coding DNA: TGCAGTGCCAAACTAGCGGGATGGGTTGAGCAGTTCTTC.

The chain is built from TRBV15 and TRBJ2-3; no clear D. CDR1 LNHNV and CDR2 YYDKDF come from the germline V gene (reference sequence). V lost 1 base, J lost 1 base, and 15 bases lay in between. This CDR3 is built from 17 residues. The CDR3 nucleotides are TGTGCCACCAGCAGAGCGGGTCCAGGACGGGGCACAGATACGCAGTATTTT. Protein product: CATSRAGPGRGTDTQYF.

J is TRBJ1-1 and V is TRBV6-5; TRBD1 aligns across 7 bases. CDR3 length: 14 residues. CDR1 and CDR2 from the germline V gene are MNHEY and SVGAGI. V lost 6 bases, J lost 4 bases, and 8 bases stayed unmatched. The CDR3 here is CASRVEGGLTEAFF. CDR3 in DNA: TGTGCCAGCAGGGTAGAAGGGGGCCTCACTGAAGCTTTCTTT.

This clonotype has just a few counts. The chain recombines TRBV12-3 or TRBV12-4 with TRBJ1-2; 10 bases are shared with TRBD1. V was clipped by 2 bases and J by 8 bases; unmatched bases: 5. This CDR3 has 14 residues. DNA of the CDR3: TGTGCCAGCAGTTTAAAAGGACAGGGGGGAGGCTACACCTTC. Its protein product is CASSLKGQGGGYTF.

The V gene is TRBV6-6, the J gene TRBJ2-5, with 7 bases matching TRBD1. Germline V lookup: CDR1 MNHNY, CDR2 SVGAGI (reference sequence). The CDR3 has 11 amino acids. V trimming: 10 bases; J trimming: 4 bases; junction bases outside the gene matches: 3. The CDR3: CATDRAETQYF. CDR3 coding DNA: TGTGCCACCGACAGGGCAGAGACCCAGTACTTC.

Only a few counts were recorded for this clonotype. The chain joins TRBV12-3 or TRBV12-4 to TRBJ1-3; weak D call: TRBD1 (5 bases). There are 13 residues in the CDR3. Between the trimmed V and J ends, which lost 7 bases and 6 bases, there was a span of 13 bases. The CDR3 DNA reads TGTGCCAGCATCCCCGGGACTGAAAACACCATATATTTT. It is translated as CASIPGTENTIYF.